The sequence of this TCR beta chain was determined in a study of CD8+ T cells in alopecia areata. Whole-study context: Treated patients swallowed 5 to 10 mg of oral tofacitinib twice daily.

The junction had 8 bases not matched to a gene; V was cut back by 5 bases and J by 3 bases. The CDR3 sequence is 15 residues long. CDR1 is SEHNR and CDR2 is FQNEAQ in the germline V gene (reference sequence). Following extraction, RNA underwent reverse transcription to cDNA, which served as the sequencing template. This table comes from immunoSEQ multiplex PCR, and its TCRdb copy is limited to in-frame clones, with some not included. The sample holds 150,000 or so clones; about nine tenths are singletons and the top ten take over 13%. Sorted out of PBMCs were CD4+ T cells and CD8+ T cells. The sample here was CD8+ T cells sorted from blood, taken at week 0. This sequence was found in a human donor with alopecia areata. The chain has TRBV7-9 and TRBJ2-3; 7 bases line up with TRBD2. The CDR3 DNA reads TGTGCCAGCAGCCCCCCCGGCGGGGGAACAGATACGCAGTATTTT. It is translated as CASSPPGGGTDTQYF. Complete variable domain (other parts from reference TRBV7-9 and TRBJ2-3): DTGVSQNPRHKITKRGQNVTFRCDPISEHNRLYWYRQTLGQGPEFLTYFQNEAQLEKSRLLSDRFSAERPKGSFSTLEIQRTEQGDSAMYLCASSPPGGGTDTQYFGPGTRLTVL.